A single sample gave rise to the 17 T cell receptor beta chains below, sequenced in a study of vaccination and CD4 T cells after COVID-19. Treatment specified: approximately 11-day PBMC culture with coronavirus spike peptide pools or control peptides (ViraFEST assay). Antigen specificity for these receptors is unknown. Sequenced with the Oncomine TCR Beta short-read assay was DNA taken from cultured CD4+ T cells. TCRdb recomputed calls from the PCR reads with MiXCR, one row per CDR3 protein. The data contain about 20,000 distinct CDR3 sequences, under 70% of them singletons. The specimen was CD4+ T cells from blood, cultured in vitro. Source of these receptors: a human donor who had recovered from COVID-19.

The chain has TRBV5-1 and TRBJ1-2; 7 nucleotides align to TRBD1. Germline V gene lookup returns CDR1 SGHRS and CDR2 YFSETQ. V shed 4 bases, J shed 0 bases, and the junction held 6 bases outside the gene matches. This CDR3 contains 15 residues. The CDR3 sequence: CASSLWDRSNYGYTF. For the CDR3, the DNA is TGCGCCAGCAGCCTATGGGACAGATCTAACTATGGCTACACCTTC. Complete variable domain (other parts from reference TRBV5-1 and TRBJ1-2): KAGVTQTPRYLIKTRGQQVTLSCSPISGHRSVSWYQQTPGQGLQFLFEYFSETQRNKGNFPGRFSGRQFSNSRSEMNVSTLELGDSALYLCASSLWDRSNYGYTFGSGTRLTVV.

The J gene is TRBJ1-6, the V gene TRBV5-1; TRBD1 matches 10 bases. CDR3 size: 15 residues. The V segment lost 0 bases and the J segment 10 bases; nucleotides outside the gene matches: 4. The germline CDR1 and CDR2 sequences are SGHRS and YFSETQ. CDR3 bases: TGCGCCAGCAGCTTGGACGGACAGGGGGACTCACCCCTCCACTTT. Encoded protein: CASSLDGQGDSPLHF.

The rearrangement uses TRBV7-9 and TRBJ1-2; unclear D gene. The CDR3 covers 14 residues. Germline V gene sequence: CDR1 SEHNR, CDR2 FQNEAQ (reference sequence). V gave up 1 base and J gave up 7 bases, with 13 bases separating them. The CDR3 DNA reads as TGTGCCAGCAGCTTAGAGGGCAGGAGTGGTGGCTACACCTTC. Protein sequence: CASSLEGRSGGYTF.

The chain has TRBV10-1 and TRBJ1-4; possible D gene TRBD1, 5 bases. From germline, CDR1 is WNHNN and CDR2 SYGVQD (reference sequence). The CDR3 consists of 14 residues. V was shortened by 2 bases and J by 9 bases, with 13 bases between the two germline ends. CDR3 in amino acids: CASSETWDAKKLFF. The CDR3 nucleotides are TGCGCCAGCAGTGAGACATGGGACGCTAAAAAACTGTTTTTT.

The chain couples TRBV6-1 to TRBJ1-2; D might be TRBD1 (5 bases). The germline CDR1 and CDR2 sequences are MNHNS and SASEGT. With 0 bases removed from V and 1 base from J, the gap between germline ends came to 12 bases. This CDR3 comprises 16 residues. CDR3 amino acids: CASSEATAGSNYGYTF. CDR3 nucleotides: TGTGCCAGCAGTGAAGCGACGGCAGGGAGTAACTATGGCTACACCTTC.

The chain is built from TRBV11-2 and TRBJ2-5, with 7 positions matching TRBD2. The CDR3 extends over 15 amino acids. Trimming took 5 bases from V and 7 from J; bases not matched to a gene: 13. The V gene's germline CDR1 is SGHAT and CDR2 FQNNGV. The CDR3 sequence: CASSPEIGLDGTQYF. In DNA, the CDR3 is TGTGCCAGCAGCCCGGAGATCGGACTAGATGGGACCCAGTACTTC.

DNA for the CDR3: TGTGCCAGCAGTGAAGCGCTAGGGCAGGCCTCACGCTACACCTTC. It is translated as CASSEALGQASRYTF. The gene calls are TRBV2 and TRBJ1-2; the D is unclear. Per germline, CDR1 SNHLY and CDR2 FYNNEI. V lost 0 bases and J lost 9, with 17 bases in between. The CDR3 has 15 residues. Full variable domain (remainder filled in from reference TRBV2 and TRBJ1-2): EPEVTQTPSHQVTQMGQEVILRCVPISNHLYFYWYRQILGQKVEFLVSFYNNEISEKSEIFDDQFSVERPDGSNFTLKIRSTKLEDSAMYFCASSEALGQASRYTFGSGTRLTVV.

This rearrangement joins TRBV4-3 to TRBJ2-2, with 9 bases lining up with TRBD1. This CDR3 comprises 17 residues. J lost 8 bases, V lost 1 base, and 11 bases had no gene match. CDR1 and CDR2 (germline): LGHNA, YSLEER. CDR3 protein: CASSQAQTGGGYGELFF. The CDR3 coding sequence is TGCGCCAGCAGCCAAGCGCAAACAGGGGGCGGGTATGGGGAGCTGTTTTTT.

The genes are TRBV6-1 and TRBJ2-2; TRBD1 agrees at 11 bases. The V gene's germline CDR1 is MNHNS and CDR2 SASEGT. The CDR3 loop spans 14 amino acids. Trimming at V came to 7 bases and at J to 7 bases, leaving 5 bases not matched to a gene. In DNA, the CDR3 is TGTGCCAGCACCGGACAGGGGGCCGGCGGGGAGCTGTTTTTT. Translated: CASTGQGAGGELFF.

The chain recombines TRBV6-1 with TRBJ1-6; D is unclear. This CDR3 is built from 15 residues. The V and J ends lost 6 bases and 9 bases respectively, with 18 bases between them. Germline CDR1 and CDR2: MNHNS and SASEGT. In DNA, the CDR3 is TGTGCCAGCAGCGTTGACCCCCTGACGTTTTCACCCCTCCACTTT. Its translation: CASSVDPLTFSPLHF.

This clonotype was detected once. V usage is TRBV6-5 and J usage is TRBJ1-2; TRBD1 aligns across 10 bases. This CDR3 has 15 residues. V lost 0 bases to trimming and J lost 3 bases; unmatched junction nucleotides: 1. CDR1 and CDR2 (germline): MNHEY, SVGAGI. The CDR3 DNA sequence: TGTGCCAGCAGTTACTCGACAGGGGGCTACTATGGCTACACCTTC. This codes for CASSYSTGGYYGYTF.

This clonotype was seen only a few times. V gene TRBV6-1 combines with J gene TRBJ2-1, with unresolved D. The CDR3 runs to 12 residues. V lost 5 bases and J 5 bases, leaving 7 bases between the germline ends. The germline V gene encodes CDR1 MNHNS and CDR2 SASEGT. The CDR3 sequence is CASSLRNNEQFF. The CDR3 DNA reads as TGTGCCAGCAGTCTTCGGAACAATGAGCAGTTCTTC.

V and J are TRBV11-2 and TRBJ2-1, with D uncertain. V was clipped by 0 bases and J by 5 bases, with 14 bases between them. The CDR3 consists of 16 residues. The germline V gene encodes CDR1 SGHAT and CDR2 FQNNGV. The CDR3 protein is CASSLDLGQVNNEQFF. As DNA, the CDR3 is TGTGCCAGCAGCTTAGATCTTGGGCAGGTCAACAATGAGCAGTTCTTC.

In its sample, this clonotype was seen a few times. One junction end does not reproduce the germline sequence, and a read error may be involved. The DNA for the CDR3 is TGTGCTAGCAGCTCCGGGACTGGAGGAAACACCATATATTTT. Translated: CASSSGTGGNTIYF. The chain combines TRBV7-7 with TRBJ1-3, with D possibly matching TRBD1 (5 bases). The length of the CDR3 is 14 residues. Germline CDR1 and CDR2: SSHAT and FNYEAQ (reference sequence).

The V and J genes are TRBV30 and TRBJ1-2, with D perhaps TRBD1 (5 bases). The CDR3 spans 13 residues. Germline V CDR1 and CDR2: GTSNPN, SVGIG (reference sequence). The V end was cut by 1 base, the J end by 5 bases, with 11 bases between. This CDR3 is CAWSAVGPYGYTF. The DNA for the CDR3 is TGTGCCTGGAGTGCAGTGGGACCTTATGGCTACACCTTC. Based on the CDR3 plus reference TRBV30 and TRBJ1-2, the full variable domain is SQTIHQWPATLVQPVGSPLSLECTVEGTSNPNLYWYRQAAGRGLQLLFYSVGIGQISSEVPQNLSASRPQDRQFILSSKKLLLSDSGFYLCAWSAVGPYGYTFGSGTRLTVV.

On this clonotype: A read error may produce the germline difference seen at one junction end. J is TRBJ1-3 and V is TRBV7-9, with a weak D call TRBD1 (5 bases). Germline values: CDR1 SEHNR, CDR2 FQNEAQ (reference sequence). The CDR3 spans 14 residues. The CDR3 region has the DNA TGTGTCAGCACCCAGGGACGGTCTGGAAACACCATATATTTT. Its translation: CVSTQGRSGNTIYF.

The V and J genes are TRBV19 and TRBJ2-1; no reliable D call. V was clipped by 2 bases and J by 0 bases, with 5 bases between them. This CDR3 is built from 14 residues. CDR1 and CDR2 from the germline V gene are LNHDA and SQIVND (reference sequence). The CDR3 coding sequence is TGTGCCAGTAGTATATCACTCTCCTACAATGAGCAGTTCTTC. Residues: CASSISLSYNEQFF.